This T cell receptor beta chain was profiled in a study of T cells in narcolepsy. The wider study: Patients with NT1 or NT2 and healthy control donors were enrolled. Study-level results: Reportedly, autoreactive clonotypes were serially detected in patients' blood but not controls'. Same-patient CSF and blood CD4+ T cell clonotypes included HCRT-specific and TRIB2-specific autoreactive ones.

Sequenced by immunoSEQ multiplex PCR; TCRdb stores in-frame clones only, minus some. This table has some 17,000 clones, over 55% appearing once. To note about this clone: Its antigen is not identified.

Germline trimming cut 4 bases from V and 4 bases from J; bases unmatched to any gene: 7. The CDR3 contains 16 residues. In germline, CDR1 is SSHAT, CDR2 FNYEAQ (reference sequence). The receptor's source is a human donor with narcolepsy. The chain is built from TRBV7-7 and TRBJ2-2; 9 nucleotides line up with TRBD1. The sequenced material came from CD45RA- memory CD8+ T cells from PBMCs. The CDR3 DNA sequence: TGTGCCAGCAGCTCAAGGACAGGGGAGGTCACCGGGGAGCTGTTTTTT. This sequence encodes CASSSRTGEVTGELFF. Using reference TRBV7-7 and TRBJ2-2 for the parts outside the CDR3, the full variable domain is GAGVSQSPRYKVTKRGQDVTLRCDPISSHATLYWYQQALGQGPEFLTYFNYEAQPDKSGLPSDRFSAERPEGSISTLTIQRTEQRDSAMYRCASSSRTGEVTGELFFGEGSRLTVL.